These 10 T cell receptor beta chains share one sample of origin, sequenced in a study of T cells in Graves' hyperthyroidism and ophthalmopathy. Researchers amplified the TCR beta CDR3 regions from RNA transcripts. HTBI primers drove first-round RT-PCR of the TCR CDR3. TCRdb recomputed calls from the multiplex PCR reads with MiXCR, one row per CDR3 protein. Among some 420,000 distinct CDR3 sequences listed, roughly an eighth were seen once. The sequenced material came from blood. The receptors come from a young woman with Graves' hyperthyroidism.

The genes are TRBV15 and TRBJ2-3; D ambiguous. V lost 0 bases to trimming and J lost 0 bases, with 13 bases between them. CDR1 is LNHNV and CDR2 is YYDKDF in the germline V gene (reference sequence). CDR3 length: 17 residues. The CDR3 nucleotides are TGTGCCACCAGCAGAGACCGTTTGGGTGTAAGCACAGATACGCAGTATTTT. Amino acid sequence: CATSRDRLGVSTDTQYF. Looking up the rest from reference TRBV15 and TRBJ2-3 gives the full variable domain: DAMVIQNPRYQVTQFGKPVTLSCSQTLNHNVMYWYQQKSSQAPKLLFHYYDKDFNNEADTPDNFQSRRPNTSFCFLDIRSPGLGDTAMYLCATSRDRLGVSTDTQYFGPGTRLTVL.

V gene TRBV4-1 combines with J gene TRBJ2-1; 8 positions agree with TRBD2. The germline gives CDR1 MGHRA, CDR2 YSYEKL. The CDR3 loop spans 17 amino acids. The trim removed 3 bases at V and 0 bases at J, leaving 7 bases unmatched. For the CDR3, the DNA is TGCGCCAGCAGCCATGCGGGCGGGAGGTCCTCCTACAATGAGCAGTTCTTC. Translation: CASSHAGGRSSYNEQFF.

In this sample, this clonotype turned up many times. The V call is TRBV6-1, the J call TRBJ2-7; a possible D gene is TRBD1 (5 bases). Trimming took off 10 bases at V and 3 bases at J, with 16 bases between the two ends. Germline values: CDR1 MNHNS, CDR2 SASEGT. CDR3 length: 13 amino acids. The CDR3 coding sequence is TGTGCCACCACCATTGGGGCCTTCTACGAGCAGTACTTC. This encodes CATTIGAFYEQYF.

This clonotype was found a few times. The chain is built from TRBV20-1 and TRBJ2-3; a possible D gene is TRBD2 (5 bases). V lost 8 bases to trimming and J lost 2 bases, with 11 bases between them. Germline CDR1 reads DFQATT; CDR2 reads SNEGSKA (reference sequence). This CDR3 is built from 12 residues. CDR3 in amino acids: CSRADYTDTQYF. For the CDR3, the DNA is TGCAGTCGGGCAGACTACACAGATACGCAGTATTTT.

This clonotype was seen at least ten times. This chain joins TRBV10-3 and TRBJ2-3, with TRBD1 identical over 10 bases. CDR1 is ENHRY and CDR2 is SYGVKD in the germline V gene. The CDR3 loop spans 16 amino acids. V lost 4 bases and J lost 2; bases outside the gene matches: 6. The CDR3 nucleotides read TGTGCCATCAGTGGCTCCGGGACAGGGGTCACAGATACGCAGTATTTT. This encodes CAISGSGTGVTDTQYF.

The chain links TRBV9 to TRBJ2-7; D uncertain. The CDR3 is made up of 13 amino acids. Germline V CDR1 and CDR2: SGDLS, YYNGEE. The V end lost 0 bases, the J end lost 0 bases, and 4 bases lay between the germline ends. This chain's CDR3 is CASSVASSYEQYF. CDR3 nucleotides: TGTGCCAGCAGCGTAGCTAGCTCCTACGAGCAGTACTTC.

The table lists this clonotype with many counts. This chain joins TRBV28 and TRBJ2-3; 11 positions agree with TRBD1. The V gene's germline CDR1 is MDHEN and CDR2 SYDVKM. The CDR3 length is 15 residues. Losses at the gene ends were 3 bases for V and 4 bases for J; bases not matched to a gene: 3. In DNA, the CDR3 is TGTGCCAGCAGTTTCGGACAGGGGGCGGCAGATACGCAGTATTTT. It codes for CASSFGQGAADTQYF.

In regard to this clonotype: A read error is possible here, since a much larger clone lies one base away. This rearrangement joins TRBV28 to TRBJ2-1; 14 nucleotides match TRBD2. The CDR3 consists of 15 residues. The germline CDR1 and CDR2 sequences are MDHEN and SYDVKM. DNA for the CDR3: TGTGCCGGCAGGGAAGGACTAGCGGGAGGCAATGAGCAGTTCTTC. Residues: CAGREGLAGGNEQFF.

The chain links TRBV9 to TRBJ2-3; 14 nucleotides agree with TRBD2. Per germline, CDR1 SGDLS and CDR2 YYNGEE. This CDR3 is 18 amino acids long. J gave up 0 bases and V 4 bases, and 7 bases lay outside the gene matches. The CDR3 loop is CASSPSGTSGSSTDTQYF. The CDR3 bases are TGTGCCAGCAGCCCGTCCGGGACTAGCGGGAGTAGCACAGATACGCAGTATTTT.

This clonotype showed up just a few times. V gene TRBV20-1 combines with J gene TRBJ2-5; TRBD2 matches 10 bases. The CDR3 is 14 residues long. The V gene's germline CDR1 is DFQATT and CDR2 SNEGSKA (reference sequence). With V trimmed by 4 bases and J by 5 bases, 7 bases remained unmatched. CDR3 nucleotides: TGCAGTGCTACCTCAGCGGGAGGGTGGGAGACCCAGTACTTC. Amino acids: CSATSAGGWETQYF.